This is a list of T cell receptor beta chains from one sample in a study of blood T cells in healthy people across ages. MiXCR, run by TCRdb on the 5' RACE reads, gives a single entry per CDR3 protein. Of about 1,500,000 distinct CDR3 sequences listed, roughly 27% are singletons. Sequenced sample: blood. The receptors originated from a woman aged 25-40 years in good health. Both conserved end residues are part of each CDR3. Fields, in order: clone size, J gene, V gene, D gene, CDR3 protein, CDR3 DNA. D genes are given only for firm matches. Clone sizes are given selectively: once, few, many, or a class where the clone is expanded.

size: many
J: TRBJ1-2
V: TRBV5-4
D: .
CDR3: CASSLDQSGSYGYTF
DNA: TGTGCCAGCAGCCTGGACCAATCGGGGTCCTATGGCTACACCTTC

size: many
J: TRBJ2-5
V: TRBV20-1
D: .
CDR3: CSASSRQETQYF
DNA: TGCAGTGCTAGTAGCAGACAAGAGACCCAGTACTTC

size: .
J: TRBJ2-1
V: TRBV9
D: .
CDR3: CASSLTTMANEQFF
DNA: TGTGCCAGCAGCCTAACGACTATGGCCAATGAGCAGTTCTTC

size: .
J: TRBJ2-1
V: TRBV10-3
D: .
CDR3: CAISDRKTYNEQFF
DNA: TGTGCCATCAGTGACAGGAAAACCTACAATGAGCAGTTCTTC

size: .
J: TRBJ2-1
V: TRBV5-1
D: .
CDR3: CASSQAPGDSYNEQFF
DNA: TGCGCCAGCAGTCAAGCCCCAGGCGACTCCTACAATGAGCAGTTCTTC

size: few
J: TRBJ1-5
V: TRBV4-1
D: .
CDR3: CASSQITGYSNQPQHF
DNA: TGCGCCAGCAGCCAGATAACGGGGTATAGCAATCAGCCCCAGCATTTT

size: few
J: TRBJ2-7
V: TRBV19
D: TRBD2
CDR3: CASSMTTSGINGQYF
DNA: TGTGCCAGTAGTATGACGACTAGCGGGATCAACGGGCAGTACTTC

size: many
J: TRBJ2-3
V: TRBV11-2
D: .
CDR3: CASSRGVTDTQYF
DNA: TGTGCCAGCAGCCGAGGGGTAACAGATACGCAGTATTTT

size: .
J: TRBJ2-5
V: TRBV9
D: TRBD1
CDR3: CASSVGLGQGTRRGETQYF
DNA: TGTGCCAGCAGCGTAGGATTGGGACAGGGCACTAGACGGGGAGAGACCCAGTACTTC

size: once
J: TRBJ2-7
V: TRBV6-1
D: TRBD1
CDR3: CASRGSIGTGGVSEQYF
DNA: TGTGCCAGCAGGGGCTCTATCGGGACAGGGGGGGTTTCCGAGCAGTACTTC

size: .
J: TRBJ2-5
V: TRBV11-2
D: .
CDR3: CASRLTLQETQYF
DNA: TGTGCCAGCAGGTTGACATTGCAAGAGACCCAGTACTTC

size: .
J: TRBJ1-6
V: TRBV29-1
D: .
CDR3: CSVHRGGSSPLHF
DNA: TGCAGCGTCCATCGAGGGGGTAGTTCACCCCTCCACTTT

size: few
J: TRBJ2-7
V: TRBV7-2
D: TRBD1
CDR3: CASSLIQGVVNEQYF
DNA: TGTGCCAGCAGCTTAATCCAGGGGGTGGTTAACGAGCAGTACTTC

size: few
J: TRBJ1-6
V: TRBV7-9
D: .
CDR3: CASSLDGLTSPLHF
DNA: TGTGCCAGCAGCTTAGACGGGCTGACTTCACCCCTCCACTTT

size: .
J: TRBJ2-7
V: TRBV21-1
D: .
CDR3: CASSSKWGVAYEQYF
DNA: TGTGCCAGCAGCAGTAAGTGGGGTGTAGCGTACGAGCAGTACTTC

size: .
J: TRBJ2-7
V: TRBV20-1
D: .
CDR3: CSAMHPAGASYEQYF
DNA: TGCAGTGCTATGCACCCCGCGGGCGCCTCCTACGAGCAGTACTTC

size: few
J: TRBJ2-4
V: TRBV4-2
D: .
CDR3: CASTPRAWTKNIQYF
DNA: TGTGCCAGCACCCCCAGGGCGTGGACCAAAAACATTCAGTACTTC

size: .
J: TRBJ2-1
V: TRBV24-1
D: TRBD2
CDR3: CATSGWGGYNEQFF
DNA: TGTGCCACCAGTGGGTGGGGGGGATACAATGAGCAGTTCTTC

size: .
J: TRBJ1-1
V: TRBV20-1
D: .
CDR3: CSARGSSGPEAFF
DNA: TGCAGTGCTAGGGGATCATCGGGACCTGAAGCTTTCTTT

size: many
J: TRBJ1-1
V: TRBV29-1
D: .
CDR3: CSVGGRGTEAFF
DNA: TGCAGCGTGGGGGGGCGCGGAACTGAAGCTTTCTTT

size: .
J: TRBJ2-1
V: TRBV6-6
D: .
CDR3: CASRSGVYNEQFF
DNA: TGTGCCAGCAGATCAGGGGTTTACAATGAGCAGTTCTTC

size: .
J: TRBJ2-7
V: TRBV28
D: .
CDR3: CASTRAGIGYEQYF
DNA: TGTGCCAGCACCCGGGCAGGGATCGGGTACGAGCAGTACTTC

size: few
J: TRBJ1-3
V: TRBV28
D: .
CDR3: CASTPGWLSGNTIYF
DNA: TGTGCCAGCACCCCGGGGTGGCTCTCTGGAAACACCATATATTTT

size: many
J: TRBJ2-3
V: TRBV20-1
D: .
CDR3: CSAPFGTDTQYF
DNA: TGCAGTGCTCCTTTCGGGACAGATACGCAGTATTTT

size: few
J: TRBJ2-7
V: TRBV5-1
D: .
CDR3: CASSLVTSNPYEQYF
DNA: TGCGCCAGCAGCTTGGTCACCAGCAACCCTTACGAGCAGTACTTC

size: .
J: TRBJ1-5
V: TRBV10-3
D: TRBD1
CDR3: CAIGGTGSNLGQPQHF
DNA: TGTGCCATCGGGGGGACAGGGTCTAACTTGGGTCAGCCCCAGCATTTT

size: many
J: TRBJ1-4
V: TRBV4-1
D: TRBD1
CDR3: CASSSRAGQLNEKLFF
DNA: TGCGCCAGCAGCTCCCGAGCGGGACAGCTTAATGAAAAACTGTTTTTT

size: few
J: TRBJ1-5
V: TRBV12-3/TRBV12-4
D: .
CDR3: CASSFAPARNQPQHF
DNA: TGTGCCAGCAGTTTTGCCCCAGCGCGCAATCAGCCCCAGCATTTT

size: few
J: TRBJ2-7
V: TRBV7-2
D: .
CDR3: CASSSSLASSYEQYF
DNA: TGTGCCAGCAGCTCCTCCCTAGCGAGCTCCTACGAGCAGTACTTC

size: .
J: TRBJ2-7
V: TRBV9
D: .
CDR3: CASSPQQGFGYERYF
DNA: TGTGCCAGCAGCCCCCAGCAGGGGTTTGGGTACGAGCGGTACTTC

size: .
J: TRBJ1-2
V: TRBV12-5
D: .
CDR3: CASGFLPGNYGYTF
DNA: TGTGCTAGTGGTTTTCTTCCAGGCAACTATGGCTACACCTTC

size: .
J: TRBJ2-1
V: TRBV9
D: .
CDR3: CASSPQGDNEQFF
DNA: TGTGCCAGCAGCCCCCAAGGGGACAATGAGCAGTTCTTC

size: .
J: TRBJ1-1
V: TRBV29-1
D: .
CDR3: CSVERGALNTEAFF
DNA: TGCAGCGTTGAACGGGGGGCCCTGAACACTGAAGCTTTCTTT

size: .
J: TRBJ2-3
V: TRBV10-3
D: .
CDR3: CAISEGSSWQYF
DNA: TGTGCCATCAGCGAAGGCAGTTCATGGCAGTATTTT

size: many
J: TRBJ2-7
V: TRBV29-1
D: TRBD1
CDR3: CSVLTTGPSSYEQYF
DNA: TGCAGCGTGTTGACGACAGGGCCGAGCTCCTACGAGCAGTACTTC

size: few
J: TRBJ1-1
V: TRBV12-3/TRBV12-4
D: .
CDR3: CASTLFQYTEAFF
DNA: TGTGCCAGCACCCTCTTCCAGTACACTGAAGCTTTCTTT

size: few
J: TRBJ2-7
V: TRBV11-1
D: TRBD1
CDR3: CASSAHRRGGTGVYEQYF
DNA: TGTGCCAGCAGCGCGCACCGACGAGGCGGGACAGGGGTCTACGAGCAGTACTTC

size: .
J: TRBJ2-1
V: TRBV4-2
D: TRBD2
CDR3: CASSQAGTSGRVGGEQFF
DNA: TGTGCCAGCAGCCAAGCCGGGACTAGCGGGAGGGTAGGGGGTGAGCAGTTCTTC

size: .
J: TRBJ2-7
V: TRBV5-1
D: .
CDR3: CASSLGLESSYEQYF
DNA: TGCGCCAGCAGCTTGGGGCTTGAGAGCTCCTACGAGCAGTACTTC

size: .
J: TRBJ1-6
V: TRBV20-1
D: .
CDR3: CSARGDYGNSPLHF
DNA: TGCAGTGCTAGGGGAGATTACGGGAATTCACCCCTCCACTTT

size: .
J: TRBJ2-3
V: TRBV7-2
D: .
CDR3: CAKGEIGLDTQYF
DNA: TGTGCTAAGGGAGAAATTGGGTTAGATACGCAGTATTTT

size: few
J: TRBJ2-1
V: TRBV12-3/TRBV12-4
D: TRBD1
CDR3: CASSSPLTGFGQQFF
DNA: TGTGCCAGCAGTTCCCCCTTGACAGGGTTTGGCCAGCAGTTCTTC

size: few
J: TRBJ2-3
V: TRBV5-6
D: .
CDR3: CASRREPTDTQYF
DNA: TGTGCCAGCAGACGGGAACCCACAGATACGCAGTATTTT

size: .
J: TRBJ2-1
V: TRBV4-3
D: .
CDR3: CASSQLGPYNEQFF
DNA: TGCGCCAGCAGCCAACTTGGACCCTACAATGAGCAGTTCTTC

size: few
J: TRBJ2-7
V: TRBV7-9
D: .
CDR3: CASSDQGPRAALSYEQYF
DNA: TGTGCCAGCAGCGATCAGGGCCCGCGAGCGGCCCTCTCCTACGAGCAGTACTTC

size: many
J: TRBJ2-1
V: TRBV29-1
D: TRBD2
CDR3: CSTGVIAGASYNEQFF
DNA: TGCAGCACTGGAGTTATAGCGGGGGCCTCCTACAATGAGCAGTTCTTC

size: many
J: TRBJ2-1
V: TRBV10-1
D: .
CDR3: CARPNRGSNNEQFF
DNA: TGCGCCAGACCGAATCGCGGGTCCAACAATGAGCAGTTCTTC

size: .
J: TRBJ2-7
V: TRBV2
D: TRBD2
CDR3: CASSGSLAGGYEQYF
DNA: TGTGCCAGCAGTGGATCCCTAGCGGGAGGCTACGAGCAGTACTTC

size: few
J: TRBJ2-7
V: TRBV11-2
D: TRBD1
CDR3: CASSQTQGDSYEQYF
DNA: TGTGCCAGCAGCCAAACACAGGGGGACTCCTACGAGCAGTACTTC

size: .
J: TRBJ2-3
V: TRBV7-2
D: TRBD2
CDR3: CAGSFGLAGGDTQYF
DNA: TGTGCCGGCAGCTTCGGACTAGCGGGGGGAGATACGCAGTATTTT

size: .
J: TRBJ2-3
V: TRBV7-9
D: .
CDR3: CASMGLTDTQYF
DNA: TGTGCCAGCATGGGCTTAACAGATACGCAGTATTTT

size: .
J: TRBJ2-1
V: TRBV27
D: TRBD1
CDR3: CASRSGTGGGSQSRNEQFF
DNA: TGTGCCAGCAGGTCGGGGACAGGGGGGGGAAGCCAGTCAAGGAATGAGCAGTTCTTC